The 13 T cell receptor beta chains in this list originate from one sample, sequenced in a study of beta chain features in type 1 diabetes. Findings and caveats of the study: All four CD4+ subsets from Type 1 diabetes patients carried moderately but significantly shorter TCRB CDR3s.

TCRB transcripts that were expressed got sequenced, as all of the isolated RNA had been reverse transcribed. The method was immunoSEQ multiplex PCR; TCRdb's version includes in-frame clones alone and lacks a portion of them. The sample carries around 310,000 clones, about 14% recorded once. These receptors lack a known antigen. Specimen: naive CD4+ T cells from blood. The source is a young woman with type 1 diabetes.

The rearrangement uses TRBV7-6 and TRBJ2-7; a possible D gene is TRBD2 (5 bases). Germline loops: CDR1 SGHVS, CDR2 FNYEAQ. V lost 3 bases to trimming and J lost 12 bases, with 15 bases between them. The CDR3 length is 12 residues. The CDR3 region is CASSFRPHGGYF. The CDR3 nucleotides read TGTGCCAGCAGCTTCCGACCCCACGGAGGGTACTTC.

The genes are TRBV9 and TRBJ2-1, with a tentative D call TRBD2 (6 bases). Looked up from germline, CDR1 is SGDLS and CDR2 is YYNGEE. V dropped 3 bases and J dropped 9 bases, with 16 bases sitting between them. CDR3 length equals 14 residues. The chain's CDR3 is CASSGGTLYGEQFF. CDR3 DNA: TGTGCCAGCAGCGGCGGGACGCTCTATGGTGAGCAGTTCTTC.

This clone was seen more than once but under ten times. The J gene is TRBJ1-2, the V gene TRBV19, with TRBD1 as a possible D gene (5 bases). The CDR3 sequence is 15 residues long. V was trimmed by 3 bases and J by 7 bases, leaving 18 bases between them. Germline V gene sequence: CDR1 LNHDA, CDR2 SQIVND (reference sequence). CDR3 coding DNA: TGTGCCAGTAGTATCAACTGGGGGGGGGATGGTGGCTACACCTTC. Translating gives CASSINWGGDGGYTF. The entire variable domain, with the rest obtained from reference TRBV19 and TRBJ1-2, is as follows: DGGITQSPKYLFRKEGQNVTLSCEQNLNHDAMYWYRQDPGQGLRLIYYSQIVNDFQKGDIAEGYSVSREKKESFPLTVTSAQKNPTAFYLCASSINWGGDGGYTFGSGTRLTVV.

V gene TRBV7-2 combines with J gene TRBJ2-7; the match to TRBD2 covers 10 bases. The length of the CDR3 is 15 residues. With V trimmed by 4 bases and J by 3 bases, 6 bases remained unmatched. CDR1 is SGHTA, CDR2 FQGNSA, per germline. The CDR3 bases are TGTGCCAGCAGCTCCGGACTAGCGGTCCGCTACGAGCAGTACTTC. It codes for CASSSGLAVRYEQYF. Full variable domain (outside the CDR3, taken from reference TRBV7-2 and TRBJ2-7): GAGVSQSPSNKVTEKGKDVELRCDPISGHTALYWYRQSLGQGLEFLIYFQGNSAPDKSGLPSDRFSAERTGGSVSTLTIQRTQQEDSAVYLCASSSGLAVRYEQYFGPGTRLTVT.

This clone was counted a few times. The chain has TRBV29-1 and TRBJ2-3; 9 positions match TRBD2. CDR3 length equals 14 residues. CDR1 SQVTM and CDR2 ANQGSEA come from the germline V gene. Trimming at V came to 7 bases and at J to 4 bases, leaving 9 bases not matched to a gene. The DNA of the CDR3 is TGCAGCGCCTCGGGACTAGCCAACGCAGATACGCAGTATTTT. It specifies CSASGLANADTQYF.

To note about this clone: The identical CDR3 is also encoded by other nucleotide sequences in the sample. The chain combines TRBV9 with TRBJ2-1; tentative D call: TRBD2 (5 bases). The V and J ends lost 1 base and 3 bases respectively, with 11 bases between them. The germline V gene has CDR1 SGDLS and CDR2 YYNGEE. CDR3 length: 15 residues. In nucleotides, the CDR3 is TGTGCCAGCAGCGTAACCTCGGGGAGCTACAATGAGCAGTTCTTC. Its translation: CASSVTSGSYNEQFF.

This clone was recorded a few times. The genes are TRBV6-1 and TRBJ2-1, with 8 positions matching TRBD2. The CDR3 runs 13 residues. V lost 6 bases to trimming and J lost 8 bases; unmatched junction nucleotides: 6. CDR1 MNHNS and CDR2 SASEGT come from the germline V gene. CDR3 loop: CASSGRALDEQFF. Written as DNA, the CDR3 is TGTGCCAGCAGCGGGAGGGCCCTCGATGAGCAGTTCTTC.

This clone was picked up a small number of times. The rearrangement links TRBV7-9 to TRBJ2-7; D uncertain. V was clipped by 6 bases and J by 3 bases, with 21 bases between them. Germline V gene lookup returns CDR1 SEHNR and CDR2 FQNEAQ (reference sequence). The CDR3 has 16 amino acids. CDR3 residues: CASSLGRLAQGYEQYF. CDR3 nucleotides: TGTGCCAGCAGTTTGGGCCGGTTGGCGCAAGGCTACGAGCAGTACTTC.

V is TRBV7-2 and J is TRBJ2-5; 7 bases map to TRBD1. The V segment lost 4 bases and the J segment 5 bases; nucleotides outside the gene matches: 10. The germline CDR1 and CDR2 sequences are SGHTA and FQGNSA. The CDR3 has 15 amino acids. CDR3 protein: CASSSRGRPWETQYF. The CDR3 nucleotides read TGTGCCAGCAGCTCAAGGGGGCGCCCCTGGGAGACCCAGTACTTC. The full variable domain, rest sourced from reference TRBV7-2 and TRBJ2-5, is GAGVSQSPSNKVTEKGKDVELRCDPISGHTALYWYRQSLGQGLEFLIYFQGNSAPDKSGLPSDRFSAERTGGSVSTLTIQRTQQEDSAVYLCASSSRGRPWETQYFGPGTRLLVL.

This clone came up a few times. This chain connects TRBV30 to TRBJ1-3, with no clear D. CDR3 length: 12 residues. Trimming left V 4 bases short and J 7 bases short, with 11 bases between. The germline V gene has CDR1 GTSNPN and CDR2 SVGIG (reference sequence). CDR3 in amino acids: CAWIPRGNTIYF. The CDR3 DNA reads as TGTGCCTGGATTCCCCGAGGGAACACCATATATTTT.

CDR3 loop: CASSGQNYGYTF. CDR3 coding DNA: TGTGCCAGCAGCGGTCAGAACTATGGCTACACCTTC. The rearrangement links TRBV7-9 to TRBJ1-2; D uncertain. Germline V gives CDR1 SEHNR, CDR2 FQNEAQ (reference sequence). There are 12 residues in the CDR3. V gave up 5 bases and J gave up 2 bases, with 6 bases separating them.

This clone occurred once. This chain connects TRBV11-3 to TRBJ2-5, with 11 bases aligning to TRBD2. Germline V CDR1 and CDR2: SGHNT, YENEEA. The ends lost 5 bases at V and 5 bases at J; junction bases unmatched: 7. This CDR3 spans 15 amino acids. CDR3 amino acids: CASSLSGRAGETQYF. The CDR3 DNA follows: TGTGCCAGCAGCCTTAGCGGGAGGGCCGGGGAGACCCAGTACTTC.

This clone appeared a few times. This chain uses TRBV10-3 with TRBJ1-2; 7 bases are shared with TRBD1. The CDR3 consists of 14 residues. V was clipped by 6 bases and J by 6 bases; unmatched bases: 10. From germline, CDR1 is ENHRY and CDR2 SYGVKD. The CDR3 protein is CAISPNRDSDGYTF. CDR3 in DNA: TGTGCCATCAGCCCCAACCGGGACAGTGATGGCTACACCTTC.